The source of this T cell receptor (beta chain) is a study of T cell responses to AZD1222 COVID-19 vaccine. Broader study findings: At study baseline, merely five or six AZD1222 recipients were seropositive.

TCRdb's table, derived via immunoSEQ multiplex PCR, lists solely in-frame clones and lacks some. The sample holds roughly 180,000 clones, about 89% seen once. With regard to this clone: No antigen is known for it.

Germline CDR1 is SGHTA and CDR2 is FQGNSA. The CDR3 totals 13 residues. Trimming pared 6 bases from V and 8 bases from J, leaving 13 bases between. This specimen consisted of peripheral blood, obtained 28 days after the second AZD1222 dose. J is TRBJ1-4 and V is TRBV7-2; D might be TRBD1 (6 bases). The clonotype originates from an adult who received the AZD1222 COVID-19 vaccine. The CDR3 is CASRAGGGEKLFF. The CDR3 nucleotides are TGTGCCAGCAGGGCGGGGGGCGGAGAAAAACTGTTTTTT.